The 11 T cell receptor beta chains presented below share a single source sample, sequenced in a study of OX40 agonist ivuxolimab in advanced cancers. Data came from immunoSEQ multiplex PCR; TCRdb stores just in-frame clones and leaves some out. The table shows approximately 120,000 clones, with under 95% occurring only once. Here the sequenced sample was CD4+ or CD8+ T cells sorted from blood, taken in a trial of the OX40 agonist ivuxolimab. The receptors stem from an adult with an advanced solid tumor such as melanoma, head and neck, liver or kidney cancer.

The CDR3 loop is CASSVGVTEAFF. Here the CDR3 DNA reads TGTGCCAGCAGTGTAGGGGTCACTGAAGCTTTCTTT. V is TRBV6-1 and J is TRBJ1-1; tentative D call: TRBD1 (5 bases). In germline, CDR1 is MNHNS, CDR2 SASEGT. The CDR3 has 12 residues. With 4 bases removed from V and 4 bases from J, the gap between germline ends came to 7 bases.

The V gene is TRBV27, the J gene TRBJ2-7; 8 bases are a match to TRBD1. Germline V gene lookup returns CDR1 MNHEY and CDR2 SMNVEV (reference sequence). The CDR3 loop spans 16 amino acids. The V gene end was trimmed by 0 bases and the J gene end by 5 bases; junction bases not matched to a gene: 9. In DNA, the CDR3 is TGTGCCAGCAGTTTATCCCCCAGGACAGGGCGGGACGAGCAGTACTTC. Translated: CASSLSPRTGRDEQYF.

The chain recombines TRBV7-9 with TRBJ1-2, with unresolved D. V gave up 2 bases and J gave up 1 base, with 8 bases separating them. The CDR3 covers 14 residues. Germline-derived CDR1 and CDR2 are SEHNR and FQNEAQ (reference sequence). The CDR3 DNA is TGTGCCAGCAGCTTACCGACGGATAACTATGGCTACACCTTC. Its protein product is CASSLPTDNYGYTF.

The CDR3 here is CASSLIGPRLYNEQFF. The DNA for the CDR3 is TGTGCCAGCAGCTTAATAGGCCCGCGCCTCTACAATGAGCAGTTCTTC. The rearrangement links TRBV7-3 to TRBJ2-1; D ambiguous. The CDR3 has 16 residues. Trimming removed 1 base at V and 3 bases at J, with 13 bases between. Per germline, CDR1 SGHTA and CDR2 FQGTGA.

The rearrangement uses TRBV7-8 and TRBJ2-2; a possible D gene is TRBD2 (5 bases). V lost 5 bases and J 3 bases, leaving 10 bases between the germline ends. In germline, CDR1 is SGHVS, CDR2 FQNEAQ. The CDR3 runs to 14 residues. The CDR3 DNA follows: TGTGCCAGCAGCCCGGGAAGGGACACCGGGGAGCTGTTTTTT. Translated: CASSPGRDTGELFF.

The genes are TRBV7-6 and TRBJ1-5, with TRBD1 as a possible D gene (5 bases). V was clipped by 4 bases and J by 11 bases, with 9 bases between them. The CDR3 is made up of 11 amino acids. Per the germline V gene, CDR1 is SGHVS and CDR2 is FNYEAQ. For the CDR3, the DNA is TGTGCCAGCAGCTCCGAGGGGACCCAGCATTTT. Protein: CASSSEGTQHF. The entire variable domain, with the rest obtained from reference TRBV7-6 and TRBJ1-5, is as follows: GAGVSQSPRYKVTKRGQDVALRCDPISGHVSLYWYRQALGQGPEFLTYFNYEAQQDKSGLPNDRFSAERPEGSISTLTIQRTEQRDSAMYRCASSSEGTQHFGDGTRLSIL.

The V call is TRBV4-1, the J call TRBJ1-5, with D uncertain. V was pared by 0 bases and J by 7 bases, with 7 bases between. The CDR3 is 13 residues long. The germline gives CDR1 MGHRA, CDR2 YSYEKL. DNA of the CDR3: TGCGCCAGCAGCCAAGAATCCCGGCAGCCCCAGCATTTT. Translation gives CASSQESRQPQHF.

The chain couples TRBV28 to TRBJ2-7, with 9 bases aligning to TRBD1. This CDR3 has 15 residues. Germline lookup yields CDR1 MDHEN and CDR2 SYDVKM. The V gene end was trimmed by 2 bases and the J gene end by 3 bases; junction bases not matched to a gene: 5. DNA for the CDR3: TGTGCCAGCAGTTTACCCGGGACAGGGAACTACGAGCAGTACTTC. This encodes CASSLPGTGNYEQYF.

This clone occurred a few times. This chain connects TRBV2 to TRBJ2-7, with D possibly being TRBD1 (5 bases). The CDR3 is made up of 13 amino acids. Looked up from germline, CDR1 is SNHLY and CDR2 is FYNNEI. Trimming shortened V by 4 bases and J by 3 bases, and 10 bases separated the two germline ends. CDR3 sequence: CASSAGINYEQYF. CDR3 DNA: TGTGCCAGCAGTGCAGGGATCAACTACGAGCAGTACTTC.

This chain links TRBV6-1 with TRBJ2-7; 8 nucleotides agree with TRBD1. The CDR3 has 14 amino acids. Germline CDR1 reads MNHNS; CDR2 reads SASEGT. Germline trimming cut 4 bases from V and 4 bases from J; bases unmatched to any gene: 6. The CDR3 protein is CASSASGQGYEQYF. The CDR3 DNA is TGTGCCAGCAGTGCCTCCGGACAGGGATACGAGCAGTACTTC.

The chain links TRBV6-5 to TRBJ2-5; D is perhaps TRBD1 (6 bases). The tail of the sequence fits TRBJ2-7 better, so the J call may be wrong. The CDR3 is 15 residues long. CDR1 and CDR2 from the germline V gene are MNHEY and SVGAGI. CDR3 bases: TGTGCCAGCAGTTACAACGGGGACAACTCCTACGAGCAGTACTTC. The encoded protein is CASSYNGDNSYEQYF.